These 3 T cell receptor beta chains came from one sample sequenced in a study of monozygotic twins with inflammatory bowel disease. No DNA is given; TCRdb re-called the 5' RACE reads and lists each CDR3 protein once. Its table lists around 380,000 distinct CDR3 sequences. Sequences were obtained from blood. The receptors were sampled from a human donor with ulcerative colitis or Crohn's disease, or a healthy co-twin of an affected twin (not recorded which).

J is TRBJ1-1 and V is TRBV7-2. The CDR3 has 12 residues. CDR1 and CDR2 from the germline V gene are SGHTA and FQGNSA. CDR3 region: CASRRPNTEAFF.

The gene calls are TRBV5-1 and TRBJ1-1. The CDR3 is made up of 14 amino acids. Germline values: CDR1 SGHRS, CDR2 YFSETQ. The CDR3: CASSSQTVNTEAFF.

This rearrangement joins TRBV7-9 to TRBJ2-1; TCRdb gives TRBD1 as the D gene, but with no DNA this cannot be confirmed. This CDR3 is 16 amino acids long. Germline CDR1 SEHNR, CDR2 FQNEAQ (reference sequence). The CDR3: CASTLSGGRTYNEQFF.